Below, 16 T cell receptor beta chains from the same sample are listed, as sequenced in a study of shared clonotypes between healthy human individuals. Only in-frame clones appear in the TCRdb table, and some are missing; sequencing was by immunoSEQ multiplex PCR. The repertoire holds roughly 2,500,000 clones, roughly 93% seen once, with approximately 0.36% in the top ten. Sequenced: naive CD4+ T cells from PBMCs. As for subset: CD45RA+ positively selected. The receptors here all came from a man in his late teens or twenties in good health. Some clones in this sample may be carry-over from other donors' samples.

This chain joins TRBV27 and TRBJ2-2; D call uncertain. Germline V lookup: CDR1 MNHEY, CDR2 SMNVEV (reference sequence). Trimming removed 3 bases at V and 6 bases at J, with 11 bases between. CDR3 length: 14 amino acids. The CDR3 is CASSFFSSPGELFF. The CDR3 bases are TGTGCCAGCAGTTTTTTTTCTTCCCCCGGGGAGCTGTTTTTT.

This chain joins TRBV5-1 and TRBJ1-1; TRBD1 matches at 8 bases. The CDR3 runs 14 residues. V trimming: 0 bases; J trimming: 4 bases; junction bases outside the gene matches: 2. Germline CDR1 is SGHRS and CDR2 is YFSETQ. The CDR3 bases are TGCGCCAGCAGCTTGGTACAGGGGGTCACTGAAGCTTTCTTT. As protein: CASSLVQGVTEAFF.

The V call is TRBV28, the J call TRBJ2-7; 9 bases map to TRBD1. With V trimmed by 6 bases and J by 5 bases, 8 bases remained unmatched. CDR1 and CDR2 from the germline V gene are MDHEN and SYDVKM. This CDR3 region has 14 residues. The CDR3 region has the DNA TGTGCCAGCAGGCTGAGACAGGGGGTACACGAGCAGTACTTC. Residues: CASRLRQGVHEQYF.

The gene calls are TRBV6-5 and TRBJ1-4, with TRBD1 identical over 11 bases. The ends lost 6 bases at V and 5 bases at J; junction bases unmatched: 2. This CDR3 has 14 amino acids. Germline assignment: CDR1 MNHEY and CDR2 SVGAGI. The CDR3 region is CASSRDRGNEKLFF. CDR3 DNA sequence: TGTGCCAGCAGCCGGGACAGGGGGAATGAAAAACTGTTTTTT.

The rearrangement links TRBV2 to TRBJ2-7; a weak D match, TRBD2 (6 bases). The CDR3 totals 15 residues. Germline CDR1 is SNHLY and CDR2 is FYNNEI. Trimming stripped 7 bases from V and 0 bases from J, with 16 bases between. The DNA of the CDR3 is TGTGCCAGCACCGATCTAGCGCCCGGCTCCTACGAGCAGTACTTC. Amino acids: CASTDLAPGSYEQYF.

The CDR3, as DNA: TGTGCCAGCAGCCGGGCAGAGACAACCCTAGCCCGGGCCAACGTCCTGACTTTC. Its translation is CASSRAETTLARANVLTF. The genes are TRBV5-4 and TRBJ2-6, with D possibly being TRBD2 (5 bases). This CDR3 region has 18 residues. Per the germline V gene, CDR1 is SGHNT and CDR2 is YYREEE (reference sequence). Trimming took off 4 bases at V and 5 bases at J, with 22 bases between the two ends.

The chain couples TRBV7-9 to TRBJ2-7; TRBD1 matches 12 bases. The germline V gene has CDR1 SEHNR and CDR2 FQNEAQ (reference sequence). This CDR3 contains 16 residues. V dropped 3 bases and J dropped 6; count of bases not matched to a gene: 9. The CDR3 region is CASSFPGQGAGGEQYF. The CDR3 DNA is TGTGCCAGCAGCTTCCCGGGACAGGGGGCAGGGGGCGAGCAGTACTTC.

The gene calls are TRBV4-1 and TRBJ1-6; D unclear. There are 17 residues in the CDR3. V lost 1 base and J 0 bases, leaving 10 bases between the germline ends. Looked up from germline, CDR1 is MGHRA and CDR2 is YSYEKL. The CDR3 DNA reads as TGCGCCAGCAGCCAAGTCGGCGGGAGCTCCTATAATTCACCCCTCCACTTT. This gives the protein CASSQVGGSSYNSPLHF.

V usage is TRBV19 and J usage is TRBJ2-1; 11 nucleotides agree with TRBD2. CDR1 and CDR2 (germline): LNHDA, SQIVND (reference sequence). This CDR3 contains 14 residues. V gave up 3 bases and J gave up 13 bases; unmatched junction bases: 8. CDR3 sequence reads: CASSIAPTSGSQFF. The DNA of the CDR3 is TGTGCCAGTAGTATTGCCCCCACTAGCGGGAGCCAGTTCTTC.

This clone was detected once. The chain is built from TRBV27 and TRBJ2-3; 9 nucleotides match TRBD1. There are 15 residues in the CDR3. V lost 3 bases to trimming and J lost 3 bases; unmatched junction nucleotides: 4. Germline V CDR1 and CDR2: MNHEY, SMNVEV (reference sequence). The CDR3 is CASSFRTGVTDTQYF. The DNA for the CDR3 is TGTGCCAGCAGTTTCCGGACAGGGGTTACAGATACGCAGTATTTT.

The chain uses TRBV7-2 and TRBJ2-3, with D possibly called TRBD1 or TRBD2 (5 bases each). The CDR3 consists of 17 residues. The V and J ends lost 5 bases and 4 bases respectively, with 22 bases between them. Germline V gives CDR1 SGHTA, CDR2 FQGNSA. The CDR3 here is CASSEGPGPRSADTQYF. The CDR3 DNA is TGTGCCAGCAGCGAAGGACCGGGACCCCGGTCCGCAGATACGCAGTATTTT. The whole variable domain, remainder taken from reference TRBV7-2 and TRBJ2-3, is GAGVSQSPSNKVTEKGKDVELRCDPISGHTALYWYRQSLGQGLEFLIYFQGNSAPDKSGLPSDRFSAERTGGSVSTLTIQRTQQEDSAVYLCASSEGPGPRSADTQYFGPGTRLTVL.

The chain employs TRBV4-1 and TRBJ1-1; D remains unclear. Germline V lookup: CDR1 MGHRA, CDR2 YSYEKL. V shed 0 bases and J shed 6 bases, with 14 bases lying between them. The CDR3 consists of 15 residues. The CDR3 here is CASSQEVGEVAEAFF. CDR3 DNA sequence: TGCGCCAGCAGCCAAGAGGTCGGCGAAGTGGCTGAAGCTTTCTTT.

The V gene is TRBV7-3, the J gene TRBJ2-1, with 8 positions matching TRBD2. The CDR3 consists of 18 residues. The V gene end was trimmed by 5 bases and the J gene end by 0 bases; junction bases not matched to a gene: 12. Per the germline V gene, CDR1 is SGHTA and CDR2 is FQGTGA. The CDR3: CASSPKPPGGSSYNEQFF. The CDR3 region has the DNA TGTGCCAGCAGCCCCAAACCACCGGGGGGGAGCTCCTACAATGAGCAGTTCTTC.

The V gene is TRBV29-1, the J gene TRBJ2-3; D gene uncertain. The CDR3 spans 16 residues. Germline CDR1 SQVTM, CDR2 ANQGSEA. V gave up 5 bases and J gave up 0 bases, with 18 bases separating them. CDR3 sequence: CSVPPQAHTSTDTQYF. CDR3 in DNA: TGCAGCGTTCCCCCCCAGGCACATACTAGCACAGATACGCAGTATTTT.

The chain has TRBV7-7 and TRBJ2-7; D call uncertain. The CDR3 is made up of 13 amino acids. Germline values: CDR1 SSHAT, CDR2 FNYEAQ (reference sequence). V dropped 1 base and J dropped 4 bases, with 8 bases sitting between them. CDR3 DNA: TGTGCCAGCAGCTTAGTCATGGGGTACGAGCAGTACTTC. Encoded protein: CASSLVMGYEQYF.

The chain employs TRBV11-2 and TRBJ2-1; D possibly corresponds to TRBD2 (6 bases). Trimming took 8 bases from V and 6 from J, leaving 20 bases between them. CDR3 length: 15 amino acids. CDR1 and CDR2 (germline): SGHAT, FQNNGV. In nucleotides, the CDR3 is TGTGCCAGCCACAACTCGCGGGGAATCCCCAATGAGCAGTTCTTC. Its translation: CASHNSRGIPNEQFF.